This TCR beta chain emerged from a study of T cells in Graves' hyperthyroidism and ophthalmopathy. V dropped 1 base and J dropped 2 bases, with 12 bases sitting between them. This CDR3 comprises 15 residues. RNA transcripts yielded amplified TCR beta CDR3 regions. A first-round RT-PCR of the TCR CDR3 used the HTBI primer set. TCRdb independently ran MiXCR on the multiplex PCR reads; one entry per CDR3 protein. The data hold about 520,000 distinct CDR3 sequences, with approximately 25% observed a single time. Exclusion of a patient resulted from uncontrolled infection, other autoimmune disease, pregnancy or lactation. PBMCs stemmed from 10 ml fresh peripheral blood. The study, taken as a whole, reports: Blood held most thyroid clonotypes expanded above 0.001 frequency.

This clonotype was found a few times. What it binds is unknown. The sample comprised blood. The TCR comes from a young woman with Graves' ophthalmopathy. The chain uses TRBV12-3 or TRBV12-4 and TRBJ2-7, with D maybe TRBD2 (5 bases). The DNA of the CDR3 is TGTGCCAGCAGTTTAGTATCCGGGGAGCCCTACGAGCAGTACTTC. Its protein is CASSLVSGEPYEQYF.